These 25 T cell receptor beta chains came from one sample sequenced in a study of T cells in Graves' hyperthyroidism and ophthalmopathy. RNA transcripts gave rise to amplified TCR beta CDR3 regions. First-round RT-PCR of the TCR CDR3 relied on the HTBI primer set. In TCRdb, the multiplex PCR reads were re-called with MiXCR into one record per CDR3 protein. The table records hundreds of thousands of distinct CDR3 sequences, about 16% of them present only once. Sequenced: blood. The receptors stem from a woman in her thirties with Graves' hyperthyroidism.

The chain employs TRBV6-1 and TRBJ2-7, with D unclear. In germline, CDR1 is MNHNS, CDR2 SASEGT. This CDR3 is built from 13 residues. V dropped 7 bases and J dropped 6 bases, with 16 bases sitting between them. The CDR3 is CASNQDRSGEQYF. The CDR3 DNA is TGTGCCAGCAACCAAGACCGTTCGGGCGAGCAGTACTTC.

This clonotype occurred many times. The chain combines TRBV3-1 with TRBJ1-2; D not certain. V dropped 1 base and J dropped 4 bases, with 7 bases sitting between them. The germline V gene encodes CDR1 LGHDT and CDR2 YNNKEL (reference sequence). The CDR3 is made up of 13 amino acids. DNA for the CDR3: TGTGCCAGCAGCCAAGCAGCTATCTATGGCTACACCTTC. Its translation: CASSQAAIYGYTF.

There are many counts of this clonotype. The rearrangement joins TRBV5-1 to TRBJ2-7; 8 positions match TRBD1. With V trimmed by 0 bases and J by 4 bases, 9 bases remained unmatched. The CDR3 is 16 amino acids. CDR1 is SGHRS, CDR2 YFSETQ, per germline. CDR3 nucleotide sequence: TGCGCCAGCAGCTTGGCCGGTACAGGGGGTAGATACGAGCAGTACTTC. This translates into CASSLAGTGGRYEQYF.

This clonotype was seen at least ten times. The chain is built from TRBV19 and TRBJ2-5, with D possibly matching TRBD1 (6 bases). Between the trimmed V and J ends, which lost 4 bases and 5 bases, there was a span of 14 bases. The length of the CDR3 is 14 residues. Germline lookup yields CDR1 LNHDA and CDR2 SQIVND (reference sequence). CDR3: CASSTDRSDETQYF. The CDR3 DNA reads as TGTGCCAGTAGTACAGACAGGAGTGACGAGACCCAGTACTTC.

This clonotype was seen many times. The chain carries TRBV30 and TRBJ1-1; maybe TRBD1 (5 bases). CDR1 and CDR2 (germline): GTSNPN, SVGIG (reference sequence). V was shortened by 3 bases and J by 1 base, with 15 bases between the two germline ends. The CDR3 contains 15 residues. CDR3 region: CAWRAFDSPNTEAFF. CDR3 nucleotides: TGTGCCTGGAGGGCCTTCGACAGCCCGAACACTGAAGCTTTCTTT.

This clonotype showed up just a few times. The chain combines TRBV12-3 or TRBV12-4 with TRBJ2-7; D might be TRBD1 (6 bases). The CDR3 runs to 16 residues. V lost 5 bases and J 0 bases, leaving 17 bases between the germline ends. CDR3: CASSPHWTASSYEQYF. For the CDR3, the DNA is TGTGCCAGCAGTCCCCATTGGACAGCCTCCTCCTACGAGCAGTACTTC.

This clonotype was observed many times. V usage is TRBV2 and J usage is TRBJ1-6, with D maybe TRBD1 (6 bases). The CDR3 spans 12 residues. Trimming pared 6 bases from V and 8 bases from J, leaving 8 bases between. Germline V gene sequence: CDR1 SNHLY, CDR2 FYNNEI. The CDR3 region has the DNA TGTGCCAGCAGCCGACAGGATTCACCCCTCCACTTT. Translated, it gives CASSRQDSPLHF.

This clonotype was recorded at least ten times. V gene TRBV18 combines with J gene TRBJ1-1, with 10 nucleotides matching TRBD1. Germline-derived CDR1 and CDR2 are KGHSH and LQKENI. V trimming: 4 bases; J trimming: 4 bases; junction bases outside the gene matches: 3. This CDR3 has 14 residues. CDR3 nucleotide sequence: TGTGCCAGCTCACGACAGGGGGCAGGCACTGAAGCTTTCTTT. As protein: CASSRQGAGTEAFF.

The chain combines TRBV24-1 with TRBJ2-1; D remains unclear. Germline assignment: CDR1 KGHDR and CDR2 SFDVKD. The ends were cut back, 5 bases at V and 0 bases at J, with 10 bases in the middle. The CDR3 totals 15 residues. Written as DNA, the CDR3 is TGTGCCACCAGTGCAGACGGTAGCTCCTACAATGAGCAGTTCTTC. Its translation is CATSADGSSYNEQFF.

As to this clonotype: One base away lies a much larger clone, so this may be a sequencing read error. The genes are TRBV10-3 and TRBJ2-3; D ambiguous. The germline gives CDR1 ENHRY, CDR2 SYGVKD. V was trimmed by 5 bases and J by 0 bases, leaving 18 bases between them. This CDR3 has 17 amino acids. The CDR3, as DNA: TGTGCCATCAGTTACAACCCCCTAACAGCTAGCACAGATACGCAGTATTTT. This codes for CAISYNPLTASTDTQYF.

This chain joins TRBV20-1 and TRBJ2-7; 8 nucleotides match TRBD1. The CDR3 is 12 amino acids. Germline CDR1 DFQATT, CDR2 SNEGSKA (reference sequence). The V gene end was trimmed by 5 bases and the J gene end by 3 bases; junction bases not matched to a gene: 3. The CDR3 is CSADRGGYEQYF. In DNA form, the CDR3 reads TGCAGTGCTGACAGGGGTGGCTACGAGCAGTACTTC.

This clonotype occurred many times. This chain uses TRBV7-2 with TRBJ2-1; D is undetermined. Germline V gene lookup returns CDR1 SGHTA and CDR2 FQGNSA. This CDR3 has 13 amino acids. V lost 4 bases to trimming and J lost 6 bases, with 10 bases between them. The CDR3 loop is CASSSRMINEQFF. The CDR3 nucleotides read TGTGCCAGCAGCTCACGAATGATCAATGAGCAGTTCTTC.

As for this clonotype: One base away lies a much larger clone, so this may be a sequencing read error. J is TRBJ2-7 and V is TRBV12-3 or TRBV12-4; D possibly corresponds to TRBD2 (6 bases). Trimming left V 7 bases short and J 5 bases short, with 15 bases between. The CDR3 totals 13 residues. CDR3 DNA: TGTGCCAGCATTTGGGGGACTGACGACGAGCAGTACTTC. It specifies CASIWGTDDEQYF.

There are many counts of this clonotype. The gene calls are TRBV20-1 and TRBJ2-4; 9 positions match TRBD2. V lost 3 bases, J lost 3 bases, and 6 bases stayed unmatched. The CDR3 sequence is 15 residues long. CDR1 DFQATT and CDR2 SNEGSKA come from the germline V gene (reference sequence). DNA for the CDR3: TGCAGTGCTAGTGGGGCGGGAGGGGGCAAAAACATTCAGTACTTC. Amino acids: CSASGAGGGKNIQYF.

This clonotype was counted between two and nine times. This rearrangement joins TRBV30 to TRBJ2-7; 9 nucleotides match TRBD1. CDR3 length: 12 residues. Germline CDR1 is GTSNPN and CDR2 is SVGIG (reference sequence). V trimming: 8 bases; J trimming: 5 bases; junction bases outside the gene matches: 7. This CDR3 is CAGRDRDHEQYF. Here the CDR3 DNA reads TGTGCCGGAAGGGACAGGGACCACGAGCAGTACTTC.

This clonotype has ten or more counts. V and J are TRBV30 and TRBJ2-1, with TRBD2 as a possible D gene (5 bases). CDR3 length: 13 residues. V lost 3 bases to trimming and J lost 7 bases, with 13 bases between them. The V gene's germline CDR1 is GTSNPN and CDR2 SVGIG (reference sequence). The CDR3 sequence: CAWSRFWENEQFF. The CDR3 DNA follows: TGTGCCTGGAGCCGGTTTTGGGAGAATGAGCAGTTCTTC.

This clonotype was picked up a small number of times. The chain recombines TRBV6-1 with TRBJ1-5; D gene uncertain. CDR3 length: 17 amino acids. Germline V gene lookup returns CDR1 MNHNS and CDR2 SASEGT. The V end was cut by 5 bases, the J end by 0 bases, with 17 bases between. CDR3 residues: CASSRPGSRYSNQPQHF. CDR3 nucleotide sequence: TGTGCCAGCAGTCGCCCCGGCAGCCGATATAGCAATCAGCCCCAGCATTTT.

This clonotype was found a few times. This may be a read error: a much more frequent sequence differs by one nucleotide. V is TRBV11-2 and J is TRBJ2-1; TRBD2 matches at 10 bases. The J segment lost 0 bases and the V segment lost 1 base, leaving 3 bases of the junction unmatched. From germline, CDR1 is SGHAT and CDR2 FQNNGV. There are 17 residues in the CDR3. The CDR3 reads CASSLGASGSSYNEQFF. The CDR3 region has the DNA TGTGCCAGCAGCTTAGGGGCTAGCGGGAGCTCCTACAATGAGCAGTTCTTC.

Here the CDR3 reads CASSLRAPEEDEQFF. The CDR3 bases are TGTGCCAGCAGCCTCCGGGCGCCGGAGGAGGATGAGCAGTTCTTC. The chain links TRBV4-2 to TRBJ2-1, with D maybe TRBD2 (5 bases). The germline CDR1 and CDR2 sequences are LGHNA and YNFKEQ. Deletions cut 4 bases from V and 8 bases from J, with 18 bases between. CDR3 size: 15 residues.

CDR3 DNA sequence: TGTGCCAGCAGTCCAACGAGGGTAGAGGTATACGAGCAGTACTTC. Translating it yields CASSPTRVEVYEQYF. The chain links TRBV6-1 to TRBJ2-7; maybe TRBD2 (5 bases). Germline V gene data show CDR1 as MNHNS and CDR2 as SASEGT. The CDR3 loop spans 15 amino acids. V was shortened by 5 bases and J by 4 bases, with 18 bases between the two germline ends.

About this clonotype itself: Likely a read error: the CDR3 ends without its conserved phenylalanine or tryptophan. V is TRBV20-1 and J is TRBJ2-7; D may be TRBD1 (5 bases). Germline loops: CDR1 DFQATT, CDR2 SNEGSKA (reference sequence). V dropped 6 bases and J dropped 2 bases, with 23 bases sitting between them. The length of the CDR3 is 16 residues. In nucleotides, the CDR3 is TGCAGTGCAAACTACGCCCGACAGCACAACCCCTACGAGCAGTACCTC. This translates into CSANYARQHNPYEQYL.

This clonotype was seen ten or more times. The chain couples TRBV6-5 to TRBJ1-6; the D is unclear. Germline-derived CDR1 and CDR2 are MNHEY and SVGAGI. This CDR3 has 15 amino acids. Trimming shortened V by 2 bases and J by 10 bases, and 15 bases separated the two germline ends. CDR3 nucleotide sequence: TGTGCCAGCAGTTACCCCGGACCGGCGGCCTCACCCCTCCACTTT. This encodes CASSYPGPAASPLHF.

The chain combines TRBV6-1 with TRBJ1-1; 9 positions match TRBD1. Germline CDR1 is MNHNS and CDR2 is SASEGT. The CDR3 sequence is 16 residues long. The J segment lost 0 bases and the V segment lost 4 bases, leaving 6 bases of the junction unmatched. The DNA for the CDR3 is TGTGCCAGCAGTGGGACAGGGGTAAGCATGAACACTGAAGCTTTCTTT. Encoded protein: CASSGTGVSMNTEAFF.

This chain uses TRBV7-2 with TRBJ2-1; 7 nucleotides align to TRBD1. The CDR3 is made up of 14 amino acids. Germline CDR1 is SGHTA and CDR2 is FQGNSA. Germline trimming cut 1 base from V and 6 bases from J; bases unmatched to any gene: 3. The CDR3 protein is CASSLVPGGNEQFF. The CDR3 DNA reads TGTGCCAGCAGCTTAGTCCCAGGGGGCAATGAGCAGTTCTTC.

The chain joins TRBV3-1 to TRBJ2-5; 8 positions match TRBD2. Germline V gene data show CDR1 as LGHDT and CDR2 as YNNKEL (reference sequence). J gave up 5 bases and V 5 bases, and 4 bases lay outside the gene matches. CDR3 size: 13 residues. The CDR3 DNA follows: TGTGCCAGCAGCATCGGACTAGCCGAGACCCAGTACTTC. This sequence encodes CASSIGLAETQYF.